These T cell receptor beta chains were read from a single sample in a study of T-cell reconstitution after alpha-beta-depleted transplantation in children. Using its own MiXCR run on the PCR reads, TCRdb lists one record per CDR3 protein. Of approximately 240,000 distinct CDR3 sequences listed, 9.5% to 13% are singletons. Sample: PBMCs, taken before TCRalphabeta/CD19-depleted stem cell transplant. The source is a child younger than two with acute myeloid leukemia, due to receive a stem cell transplant. Each CDR3 is given with its conserved first and last residue. A D gene is named only where the DNA matches it firmly. Expanded clones are given a class, and other clones once, few, many or no size at all.

clone size,J gene,V gene,D gene,CDR3 protein,CDR3 DNA
many,TRBJ1-1,TRBV28,TRBD1,CAAQRGQVNTEAFF,TGTGCCGCCCAGAGAGGACAGGTCAACACTGAAGCTTTCTTT
many,TRBJ2-7,TRBV6-5,TRBD1,CASSYSPGQGNYEQYF,TGTGCCAGCAGTTATTCCCCGGGACAGGGAAATTACGAGCAGTACTTC
.,TRBJ2-1,TRBV14,.,CASSQGLPIYNEQFF,TGTGCCAGCAGCCAAGGTCTACCCATCTACAATGAGCAGTTCTTC
.,TRBJ2-3,TRBV9,.,CASIKGFRTDTQYF,TGTGCCAGCATAAAGGGATTTAGAACAGATACGCAGTATTTT
many,TRBJ1-1,TRBV18,.,CASSPTPDPNTEAFF,TGTGCCAGCTCACCTACTCCAGACCCCAACACTGAAGCTTTCTTT
many,TRBJ2-1,TRBV4-2,TRBD2,CASSQPGLVGFNNEQFF,TGTGCCAGCAGCCAACCCGGACTAGTCGGCTTTAACAATGAGCAGTTCTTC
many,TRBJ2-7,TRBV2,TRBD2,CARTQASGVYEQYF,TGTGCCCGGACACAGGCTAGCGGCGTCTACGAGCAGTACTTC
many,TRBJ2-5,TRBV20-1,.,CSANKETQYF,TGCAGTGCCAACAAAGAGACCCAGTACTTC
many,TRBJ1-2,TRBV27,TRBD1,CASSLRAGQGSYGYTF,TGTGCCAGCAGTCTAAGGGCAGGACAGGGTAGCTATGGCTACACCTTC
many,TRBJ2-2,TRBV5-1,.,CASSSRNRPGELFF,TGCGCCAGCAGCTCCCGTAATAGGCCCGGGGAGCTGTTTTTT